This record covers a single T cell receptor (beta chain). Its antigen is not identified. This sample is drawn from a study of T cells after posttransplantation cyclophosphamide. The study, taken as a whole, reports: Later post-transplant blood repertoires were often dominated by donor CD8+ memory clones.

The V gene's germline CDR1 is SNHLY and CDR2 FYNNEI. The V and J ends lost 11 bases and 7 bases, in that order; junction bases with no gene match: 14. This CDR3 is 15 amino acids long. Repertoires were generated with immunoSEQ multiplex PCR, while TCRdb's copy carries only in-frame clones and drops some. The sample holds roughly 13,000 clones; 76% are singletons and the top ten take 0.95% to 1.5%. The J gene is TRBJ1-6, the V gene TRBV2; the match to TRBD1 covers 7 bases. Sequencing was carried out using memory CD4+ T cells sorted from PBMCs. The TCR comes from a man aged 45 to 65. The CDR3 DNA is TGTGCCGCATACGTCAGGGACAGCGTCAATTCACCCCTCCACTTT. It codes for CAAYVRDSVNSPLHF.